This entry lists 26 T cell receptor beta chains sequenced from one sample in a study of blood T cell repertoires in COVID-19. Sequencing used immunoSEQ multiplex PCR; TCRdb keeps in-frame clones, though not all of them. The data contain a few hundred thousand clones, 75% to 90% of them seen just once; the ten biggest clones take up 3.5% to 5.5%. The source material was PBMCs or T cells enriched from blood (not recorded which). The origin of the receptors is a woman in her 30s who had been exposed to COVID-19.

This chain connects TRBV4-1 to TRBJ2-3; 9 nucleotides agree with TRBD2. The CDR3 covers 18 residues. The junction had 17 bases not matched to a gene; V was cut back by 4 bases and J by 6 bases. Looked up from germline, CDR1 is MGHRA and CDR2 is YSYEKL. The CDR3 is CASSPAGGSGGFIDTQYF. CDR3 DNA sequence: TGCGCCAGCAGCCCCGCCGGGGGTAGCGGGGGATTCATTGATACGCAGTATTTT.

V and J are TRBV5-1 and TRBJ2-3; D possibly corresponds to TRBD2 (5 bases). In germline, CDR1 is SGHRS, CDR2 YFSETQ. The CDR3 length is 15 residues. V shed 2 bases and J shed 3 bases, with 13 bases lying between them. The CDR3 loop is CASSLSRGTTDTQYF. Here the CDR3 DNA reads TGCGCCAGCAGCTTATCCCGGGGTACGACAGATACGCAGTATTTT.

CDR3 nucleotides: TGTGCCAGTAGTGCGACAGGGTCGCGGGGTTCACCCCTCCACTTT. This sequence encodes CASSATGSRGSPLHF. The J gene is TRBJ1-6, the V gene TRBV19; 7 nucleotides line up with TRBD1. The junction had 10 bases not matched to a gene; V was cut back by 5 bases and J by 9 bases. The CDR3 is made up of 15 amino acids. CDR1 is LNHDA, CDR2 SQIVND, per germline (reference sequence).

This clone is a singleton in its sample. The chain employs TRBV19 and TRBJ1-2; maybe TRBD1 (5 bases). This CDR3 spans 17 amino acids. Trimming removed 1 base from V and 4 bases from J, with 19 bases in between. Per the germline V gene, CDR1 is LNHDA and CDR2 is SQIVND (reference sequence). This CDR3 reads CASSIVLPGRVGYGYTF. CDR3 sequence (DNA): TGTGCCAGTAGTATAGTCCTACCGGGCAGGGTGGGCTATGGCTACACCTTC.

The V and J genes are TRBV6-5 and TRBJ1-1, with a possible D match to TRBD1 (6 bases). Germline CDR1 reads MNHEY; CDR2 reads SVGAGI. With 2 bases removed from V and 3 bases from J, the gap between germline ends came to 16 bases. The CDR3 has 16 residues. The DNA for the CDR3 is TGTGCCAGCAGTTACGAACAGGGAGTCCCCTACACTGAAGCTTTCTTT. This translates into CASSYEQGVPYTEAFF.

CDR3 region: CASSQDRTGNTIYF. In DNA, the CDR3 is TGCGCCAGCAGCCAAGACAGGACTGGAAACACCATATATTTT. The chain links TRBV4-1 to TRBJ1-3; D unclear. Per germline, CDR1 MGHRA and CDR2 YSYEKL. V lost 0 bases to trimming and J lost 2 bases, with 5 bases between them. The CDR3 has 14 residues.

This chain links TRBV2 with TRBJ2-7; no clear D gene. The V gene's germline CDR1 is SNHLY and CDR2 FYNNEI. The CDR3 has 12 residues. Trimming took off 6 bases at V and 5 bases at J, with 11 bases between the two ends. CDR3 in DNA: TGTGCCAGCAGGGTTTTGGGCGACGAGCAGTACTTC. It yields the protein CASRVLGDEQYF.

The CDR3 loop is CASSIGELASLRDQYF. The CDR3 region has the DNA TGTGCCAGTAGTATAGGAGAGTTAGCTAGCCTCCGGGACCAGTACTTC. The chain is built from TRBV19 and TRBJ2-5, with D maybe TRBD2 (5 bases). The CDR3 is 16 residues long. Germline V lookup: CDR1 LNHDA, CDR2 SQIVND (reference sequence). V shed 1 base and J shed 10 bases, with 22 bases lying between them. The whole variable domain, remainder taken from reference TRBV19 and TRBJ2-5, is DGGITQSPKYLFRKEGQNVTLSCEQNLNHDAMYWYRQDPGQGLRLIYYSQIVNDFQKGDIAEGYSVSREKKESFPLTVTSAQKNPTAFYLCASSIGELASLRDQYFGPGTRLLVL.

The CDR3 region has the DNA TGTGCCAGCAGCACGGACAGAGGAAACACCATATATTTT. It translates to CASSTDRGNTIYF. The gene calls are TRBV3-1 (or the pseudogene TRBV3-2) and TRBJ1-3, with a weak D call TRBD1 (6 bases). Trimming removed 5 bases from V and 4 bases from J, with 9 bases in between. The CDR3 has 13 residues. Germline V gene sequence: CDR1 LGHDT, CDR2 YNNKEL (reference sequence).

The rearrangement joins TRBV2 to TRBJ2-1; TRBD2 aligns across 9 bases. The germline CDR1 and CDR2 sequences are SNHLY and FYNNEI. This CDR3 is built from 15 residues. V gave up 3 bases and J gave up 5 bases; unmatched junction bases: 5. The CDR3 spells CASSERGGGDNEQFF. The CDR3 bases are TGTGCCAGCAGTGAGCGAGGCGGGGGGGACAATGAGCAGTTCTTC. Full variable domain (rest looked up from reference TRBV2 and TRBJ2-1): EPEVTQTPSHQVTQMGQEVILRCVPISNHLYFYWYRQILGQKVEFLVSFYNNEISEKSEIFDDQFSVERPDGSNFTLKIRSTKLEDSAMYFCASSERGGGDNEQFFGPGTRLTVL.

V usage is TRBV10-3 and J usage is TRBJ2-2; 10 bases fit TRBD1. CDR1 and CDR2 (germline): ENHRY, SYGVKD. The CDR3 consists of 16 residues. The V segment lost 6 bases and the J segment 3 bases; nucleotides outside the gene matches: 7. The CDR3 region is CAIRPGGTGDTGELFF. The CDR3 nucleotides are TGTGCCATCAGGCCAGGGGGGACAGGGGACACCGGGGAGCTGTTTTTT.

The chain recombines TRBV25-1 with TRBJ2-7; TRBD2 agrees at 9 bases. V lost 6 bases and J lost 4; bases outside the gene matches: 13. CDR1 and CDR2 (germline): MGHDK, SYGVNS. The CDR3 has 16 residues. CDR3 amino acids: CASSSPLGGGGYEQYF. The CDR3 DNA reads TGTGCCAGCAGCAGTCCTCTTGGCGGGGGGGGTTACGAGCAGTACTTC.

The rearrangement joins TRBV29-1 to TRBJ2-1, with D possibly being TRBD2 (5 bases). The CDR3 runs to 11 residues. From germline, CDR1 is SQVTM and CDR2 ANQGSEA. V was trimmed by 6 bases and J by 5 bases, leaving 8 bases between them. The CDR3 region has the DNA TGCAGCGTCGGACTTCACAATGAGCAGTTCTTC. Translating gives CSVGLHNEQFF.

The chain has TRBV11-3 and TRBJ2-3; TRBD2 agrees at 10 bases. Germline values: CDR1 SGHNT, CDR2 YENEEA. Unmatched junction bases numbered 12, after V lost 0 bases and J lost 0 bases. This CDR3 has 20 amino acids. The CDR3: CASSLEFGLAGALSTDTQYF. The CDR3 DNA reads TGTGCCAGCAGCTTAGAATTTGGGCTAGCGGGGGCCCTAAGCACAGATACGCAGTATTTT. Filled out from reference TRBV11-3 and TRBJ2-3, the complete variable domain reads EAGVVQSPRYKIIEKKQPVAFWCNPISGHNTLYWYLQNLGQGPELLIRYENEEAVDDSQLPKDRFSAERLKGVDSTLKIQPAELGDSAVYLCASSLEFGLAGALSTDTQYFGPGTRLTVL.

The rearrangement uses TRBV28 and TRBJ2-7; a possible D gene is TRBD1 (5 bases). This CDR3 comprises 15 residues. CDR1 and CDR2 (germline): MDHEN, SYDVKM. Trimming left V 5 bases short and J 4 bases short, with 18 bases between. CDR3 sequence: CASSNSGPGLYEQYF. The CDR3 DNA reads TGTGCCAGCAGTAATTCAGGGCCCGGGTTATACGAGCAGTACTTC.

This clone was seen only once. The chain couples TRBV12-5 to TRBJ1-5, with TRBD1 identical over 7 bases. The V gene's germline CDR1 is LGHNT and CDR2 FRNRAP. CDR3 size: 13 residues. Trimming at V came to 6 bases and at J to 3 bases, leaving 2 bases not matched to a gene. CDR3 DNA sequence: TGTGCTAGTGGGGGACAGAACAATCAGCCCCAGCATTTT. Translation gives CASGGQNNQPQHF.

In this sample, this clone turned up once. The V and J genes are TRBV9 and TRBJ1-1; D unresolved. Trimming shortened V by 1 base and J by 5 bases, and 15 bases separated the two germline ends. The CDR3 consists of 15 residues. The germline V gene has CDR1 SGDLS and CDR2 YYNGEE. CDR3 loop: CASSVKRRWWTEAFF. The CDR3 DNA follows: TGTGCCAGCAGCGTAAAAAGGAGGTGGTGGACTGAAGCTTTCTTT.

The chain joins TRBV6-5 to TRBJ1-6; TRBD1 matches at 8 bases. V dropped 9 bases and J dropped 9; count of bases not matched to a gene: 13. The germline V gene has CDR1 MNHEY and CDR2 SVGAGI. The CDR3 extends over 15 amino acids. CDR3 amino acids: CASRPTRQGSSPLHF. CDR3 coding DNA: TGTGCCAGTAGACCGACTCGACAGGGGAGTTCACCCCTCCACTTT.

V gene TRBV27 combines with J gene TRBJ2-3; 7 bases match TRBD1. The ends lost 6 bases at V and 10 bases at J; junction bases unmatched: 16. The CDR3 is 15 residues long. Germline CDR1 MNHEY, CDR2 SMNVEV (reference sequence). As DNA, the CDR3 is TGTGCCAGCAGCTCACAGGGGATCTCCCCAGGTGCGCAGTATTTT. It is translated as CASSSQGISPGAQYF.

The chain recombines TRBV6-5 with TRBJ2-1; perhaps TRBD2 as D (5 bases). CDR3 size: 16 residues. From germline, CDR1 is MNHEY and CDR2 SVGAGI. The germline V and J ends were trimmed by 0 bases and 5 bases, with 14 bases remaining between them. CDR3 in DNA: TGTGCCAGCAGTTACTCTGTCGGGGTTACTAACAATGAGCAGTTCTTC. Translated: CASSYSVGVTNNEQFF.

The chain has TRBV29-1 and TRBJ2-2; TRBD2 agrees at 10 bases. V dropped 6 bases and J dropped 1; count of bases not matched to a gene: 5. Germline V gene sequence: CDR1 SQVTM, CDR2 ANQGSEA. This CDR3 comprises 15 residues. CDR3 loop: CSVSLAGRNTGELFF. The CDR3 nucleotides read TGCAGCGTCTCACTAGCGGGGAGGAACACCGGGGAGCTGTTTTTT.

The chain has TRBV3-1 (or the pseudogene TRBV3-2) and TRBJ2-7; 11 bases are a match to TRBD1. The CDR3 is 16 amino acids. CDR1 and CDR2 from the germline V gene are LGHDT and YNNKEL (reference sequence). The ends lost 4 bases at V and 3 bases at J; junction bases unmatched: 8. CDR3: CASSPRLGTGGYEQYF. The CDR3 nucleotides are TGTGCCAGCAGCCCTAGGTTGGGGACAGGGGGCTACGAGCAGTACTTC.

This clone appeared a few times. The chain is built from TRBV9 and TRBJ2-7; tentatively, D is TRBD1 (6 bases). Germline V gene data show CDR1 as SGDLS and CDR2 as YYNGEE. The CDR3 contains 15 residues. The V gene lost 3 bases and the J gene lost 0 bases, with 13 bases spanning the gap. CDR3 sequence: CASSASGAFSYEQYF. The CDR3, as DNA: TGTGCCAGCAGCGCCTCAGGGGCCTTCTCCTACGAGCAGTACTTC. The full variable domain, rest sourced from reference TRBV9 and TRBJ2-7, is DSGVTQTPKHLITATGQRVTLRCSPRSGDLSVYWYQQSLDQGLQFLIQYYNGEERAKGNILERFSAQQFPDLHSELNLSSLELGDSALYFCASSASGAFSYEQYFGPGTRLTVT.

CDR3 protein: CASRRSGGVSYNEQFF. DNA of the CDR3: TGTGCCAGCAGACGGAGCGGGGGGGTCTCCTACAATGAGCAGTTCTTC. V usage is TRBV2 and J usage is TRBJ2-1; 10 nucleotides match TRBD2. The ends lost 6 bases at V and 0 bases at J; junction bases unmatched: 5. CDR1 and CDR2 from the germline V gene are SNHLY and FYNNEI. This CDR3 is 16 amino acids long. The full variable domain, with the rest looked up from reference TRBV2 and TRBJ2-1, is EPEVTQTPSHQVTQMGQEVILRCVPISNHLYFYWYRQILGQKVEFLVSFYNNEISEKSEIFDDQFSVERPDGSNFTLKIRSTKLEDSAMYFCASRRSGGVSYNEQFFGPGTRLTVL.

This clone was detected only a few times. This rearrangement joins TRBV5-1 to TRBJ2-7; D remains unclear. V lost 4 bases, J lost 5 bases, and 7 bases lay in between. In germline, CDR1 is SGHRS, CDR2 YFSETQ. The CDR3 consists of 11 residues. The CDR3 DNA sequence: TGCGCCAGCAGCGCTATCAACGAGCAGTACTTC. Its protein product is CASSAINEQYF.

The J gene is TRBJ2-3, the V gene TRBV15, with 9 nucleotides matching TRBD1. Trimming removed 1 base from V and 2 bases from J; junction bases left unmatched: 4. The CDR3 sequence is 16 residues long. Germline CDR1 reads LNHNV; CDR2 reads YYDKDF (reference sequence). For the CDR3, the DNA is TGTGCCACCAGCAGAGGGAGGACAGGGGTCACAGATACGCAGTATTTT. It yields the protein CATSRGRTGVTDTQYF.